This passage covers 14 T cell receptor beta chains from one sample sequenced in a study of human T cells and chemical hapten exposure. TCRdb recomputed calls from the 5' RACE reads with MiXCR, one row per CDR3 protein. The table includes over 95,000 distinct CDR3 sequences, around 20% detected once. Whole blood that had not been fractionated was the source of extracted total RNA. The receptors shown here come from a human donor in good health.

This clonotype was observed once. This chain joins TRBV28 and TRBJ2-5, with D perhaps TRBD1 or TRBD2 (5 bases each). Deletions cut 9 bases from V and 5 bases from J, with 7 bases between. The CDR3 extends over 10 amino acids. The germline V gene has CDR1 MDHEN and CDR2 SYDVKM. CDR3 in DNA: TGTGCCAGTTGGGGGGAGACCCAGTACTTC. This codes for CASWGETQYF.

This sequence joins TRBV4-2 and TRBJ2-1, with 10 bases that match TRBD2. The CDR3 contains 17 residues. CDR1 is LGHNA and CDR2 is YNFKEQ in the germline V gene. V was pared by 1 base and J by 5 bases, with 8 bases of the junction left unmatched. This CDR3 reads CASSQAQTSGTNNEQFF. Written as DNA, the CDR3 is TGTGCCAGCAGCCAAGCCCAAACTAGCGGGACGAACAATGAGCAGTTCTTC.

The CDR3 reads CASSLEEETQYF. For the CDR3, the DNA is TGCGCCAGCAGCTTGGAGGAAGAGACCCAGTACTTC. This chain links TRBV5-1 with TRBJ2-5; D call uncertain. Looked up from germline, CDR1 is SGHRS and CDR2 is YFSETQ. This CDR3 has 12 amino acids. Trimming cost V 0 bases and J 3 bases, with 3 bases left between them.

This clonotype turned up a few times. CDR3 loop: CASSRPSPDTQYF. As DNA, the CDR3 is TGTGCCAGCAGCCGCCCCAGCCCAGATACGCAGTATTTT. The rearrangement joins TRBV7-2 to TRBJ2-3; no clear D. This CDR3 has 13 residues. In germline, CDR1 is SGHTA, CDR2 FQGNSA. The V end was cut by 5 bases, the J end by 4 bases, with 10 bases between.

This clonotype was observed a handful of times. This chain uses TRBV5-5 with TRBJ2-6; 8 bases match TRBD2. The CDR3 has 17 residues. Germline CDR1 is SGHKS and CDR2 is YYEKEE (reference sequence). The junction had 8 bases not matched to a gene; V was cut back by 2 bases and J by 4 bases. The CDR3 nucleotides read TGTGCCAGCAGCTTTATCGCGGGGGGCACAGGGGCCAACGTCCTGACTTTC. It encodes CASSFIAGGTGANVLTF.

The CDR3: CASSYPLGTTEAFF. The CDR3 DNA is TGTGCCAGCAGTTATCCCTTGGGGACCACTGAAGCTTTCTTT. The V and J genes are TRBV28 and TRBJ1-1; perhaps TRBD1 as D (5 bases). Trimming left V 4 bases short and J 4 bases short, with 13 bases between. Germline CDR1 reads MDHEN; CDR2 reads SYDVKM. The CDR3 sequence is 14 residues long.

This clonotype was detected a few times. The rearrangement links TRBV20-1 to TRBJ2-5; 7 nucleotides match TRBD2. The germline gives CDR1 DFQATT, CDR2 SNEGSKA (reference sequence). This CDR3 comprises 13 residues. After removal of 3 bases from V and 5 bases from J, the junction contained 6 bases not matched to a gene. The CDR3 DNA reads TGCAGTGCTAGCGGGAGGCTCCGTGAGACCCAGTACTTC. This codes for CSASGRLRETQYF.

The chain is built from TRBV5-4 and TRBJ2-1; 8 bases map to TRBD2. Trimming at V came to 0 bases and at J to 10 bases, leaving 9 bases not matched to a gene. Germline lookup yields CDR1 SGHNT and CDR2 YYREEE (reference sequence). The CDR3 consists of 15 residues. This chain's CDR3 is CASSLGLAGTVEQFF. CDR3 DNA sequence: TGTGCCAGCAGCTTGGGGCTAGCGGGTACAGTAGAGCAGTTCTTC.

This clonotype occurred a few times. The chain joins TRBV28 to TRBJ2-7; the D is unclear. This CDR3 spans 15 amino acids. The V end lost 3 bases, the J end lost 7 bases, and 19 bases lay between the germline ends. Germline CDR1 is MDHEN and CDR2 is SYDVKM. CDR3 sequence reads: CASSFFTVRPREQYF. The CDR3 bases are TGTGCCAGCAGTTTCTTTACCGTACGTCCTAGGGAGCAGTACTTC.

The J gene is TRBJ2-1, the V gene TRBV14; 15 bases align to TRBD2. The ends lost 0 bases at V and 9 bases at J; junction bases unmatched: 3. From germline, CDR1 is SGHDN and CDR2 FVKESK. The CDR3 has 16 residues. The DNA for the CDR3 is TGTGCCAGCAGCCAAGATTGGGGACTAGCGGGAGGTGAGCAGTTCTTC. It translates to CASSQDWGLAGGEQFF.

This clonotype was observed a handful of times. The chain uses TRBV24-1 and TRBJ1-2, with D maybe TRBD1 (5 bases). Trimming shortened V by 7 bases and J by 5 bases, and 25 bases separated the two germline ends. CDR3 length: 17 amino acids. Germline lookup yields CDR1 KGHDR and CDR2 SFDVKD. CDR3 sequence reads: CATSTREPGIQMYGYTF. The DNA for the CDR3 is TGTGCCACCAGCACTAGGGAGCCAGGGATACAGATGTATGGCTACACCTTC.

V gene TRBV29-1 combines with J gene TRBJ1-3; D unclear. Germline V gene data show CDR1 as SQVTM and CDR2 as ANQGSEA. The V gene lost 3 bases and the J gene lost 0 bases, with 9 bases spanning the gap. The CDR3 length is 14 residues. CDR3 sequence: CSVEVSSSGNTIYF. For the CDR3, the DNA is TGCAGCGTTGAGGTTTCGAGCTCTGGAAACACCATATATTTT.

The DNA for the CDR3 is TGTGCCAGCAGGATAGGGGTAGCGGGAGGATTTAGTGAGCAGTTCTTC. It is translated as CASRIGVAGGFSEQFF. The chain joins TRBV28 to TRBJ2-1, with TRBD2 identical over 10 bases. Germline assignment: CDR1 MDHEN and CDR2 SYDVKM. The ends lost 6 bases at V and 9 bases at J; junction bases unmatched: 14. The CDR3 is 16 amino acids. Drawing the rest from reference TRBV28 and TRBJ2-1, the complete variable domain is DVKVTQSSRYLVKRTGEKVFLECVQDMDHENMFWYRQDPGLGLRLIYFSYDVKMKEKGDIPEGYSVSREKKERFSLILESASTNQTSMYLCASRIGVAGGFSEQFFGPGTRLTVL.

This clonotype was observed a few times. This chain connects TRBV5-1 to TRBJ1-2; the match to TRBD1 covers 7 bases. The CDR3 loop spans 16 amino acids. In germline, CDR1 is SGHRS, CDR2 YFSETQ. Trimming at V came to 4 bases and at J to 4 bases, leaving 13 bases not matched to a gene. The chain's CDR3 is CASSGGTEVGFYGYTF. The CDR3 DNA is TGCGCCAGCAGCGGAGGGACAGAAGTCGGGTTCTATGGCTACACCTTC.